This TCR beta chain was sequenced for a study of response to subunit inactivated influenza vaccine. Broader study findings: T cells newly recruited by each seasonal influenza vaccination are few, the authors suggested.

With 5 bases removed from V and 2 bases from J, the gap between germline ends came to 7 bases. The CDR3 extends over 13 amino acids. The germline gives CDR1 MNHNS, CDR2 SASEGT. As regards this clonotype: Its antigen is currently unknown.

TCRdb re-called the RT-PCR reads with MiXCR, one entry per CDR3 protein. The profile shows 550,000 to 800,000 distinct CDR3 sequences, approximately 14% of them singletons. This specimen consisted of PBMCs from blood, obtained roughly 12 days after vaccination. J is TRBJ2-1 and V is TRBV6-1; no firm D call. The receptor comes from a man in his fifties or sixties who received an inactivated influenza vaccine. CDR3: CASSPDPYNEQFF. CDR3 DNA sequence: TGTGCCAGCAGTCCGGACCCCTACAATGAGCAGTTCTTC.